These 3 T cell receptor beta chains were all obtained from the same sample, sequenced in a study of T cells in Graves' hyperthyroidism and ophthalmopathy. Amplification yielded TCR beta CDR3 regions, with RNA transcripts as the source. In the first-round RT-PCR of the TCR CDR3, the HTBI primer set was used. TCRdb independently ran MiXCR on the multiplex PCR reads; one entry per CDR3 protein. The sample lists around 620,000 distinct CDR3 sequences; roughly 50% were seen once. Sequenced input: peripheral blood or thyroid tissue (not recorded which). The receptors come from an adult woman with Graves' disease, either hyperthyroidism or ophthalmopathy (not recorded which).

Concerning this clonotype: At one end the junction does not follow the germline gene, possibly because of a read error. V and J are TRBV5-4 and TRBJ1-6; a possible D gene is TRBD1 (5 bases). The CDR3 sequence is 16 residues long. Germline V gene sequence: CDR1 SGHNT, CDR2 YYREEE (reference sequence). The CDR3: CASSWDGSSYNSPLHF. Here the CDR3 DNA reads TGTGCCAGCAGCTGGGACGGGAGCTCCTACAATTCACCCCTCCACTTT.

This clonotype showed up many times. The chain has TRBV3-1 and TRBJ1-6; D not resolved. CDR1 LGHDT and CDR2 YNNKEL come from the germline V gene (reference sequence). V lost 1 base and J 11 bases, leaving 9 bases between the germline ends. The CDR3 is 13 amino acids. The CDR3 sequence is CASSQVGIPPLHF. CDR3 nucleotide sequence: TGTGCCAGCAGCCAAGTAGGGATTCCACCCCTCCACTTT. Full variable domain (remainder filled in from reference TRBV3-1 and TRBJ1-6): DTAVSQTPKYLVTQMGNDKSIKCEQNLGHDTMYWYKQDSKKFLKIMFSYNNKELIINETVPNRFSPKSPDKAHLNLHINSLELGDSAVYFCASSQVGIPPLHFGNGTRLTVT.

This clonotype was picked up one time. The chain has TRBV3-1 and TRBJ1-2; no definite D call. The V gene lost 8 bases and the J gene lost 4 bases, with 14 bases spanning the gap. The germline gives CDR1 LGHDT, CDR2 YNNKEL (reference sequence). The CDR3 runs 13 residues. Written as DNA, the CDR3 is TGTGCCAGCGCAAAAGACTCATCCTATGGCTACACCTTC. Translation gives CASAKDSSYGYTF.